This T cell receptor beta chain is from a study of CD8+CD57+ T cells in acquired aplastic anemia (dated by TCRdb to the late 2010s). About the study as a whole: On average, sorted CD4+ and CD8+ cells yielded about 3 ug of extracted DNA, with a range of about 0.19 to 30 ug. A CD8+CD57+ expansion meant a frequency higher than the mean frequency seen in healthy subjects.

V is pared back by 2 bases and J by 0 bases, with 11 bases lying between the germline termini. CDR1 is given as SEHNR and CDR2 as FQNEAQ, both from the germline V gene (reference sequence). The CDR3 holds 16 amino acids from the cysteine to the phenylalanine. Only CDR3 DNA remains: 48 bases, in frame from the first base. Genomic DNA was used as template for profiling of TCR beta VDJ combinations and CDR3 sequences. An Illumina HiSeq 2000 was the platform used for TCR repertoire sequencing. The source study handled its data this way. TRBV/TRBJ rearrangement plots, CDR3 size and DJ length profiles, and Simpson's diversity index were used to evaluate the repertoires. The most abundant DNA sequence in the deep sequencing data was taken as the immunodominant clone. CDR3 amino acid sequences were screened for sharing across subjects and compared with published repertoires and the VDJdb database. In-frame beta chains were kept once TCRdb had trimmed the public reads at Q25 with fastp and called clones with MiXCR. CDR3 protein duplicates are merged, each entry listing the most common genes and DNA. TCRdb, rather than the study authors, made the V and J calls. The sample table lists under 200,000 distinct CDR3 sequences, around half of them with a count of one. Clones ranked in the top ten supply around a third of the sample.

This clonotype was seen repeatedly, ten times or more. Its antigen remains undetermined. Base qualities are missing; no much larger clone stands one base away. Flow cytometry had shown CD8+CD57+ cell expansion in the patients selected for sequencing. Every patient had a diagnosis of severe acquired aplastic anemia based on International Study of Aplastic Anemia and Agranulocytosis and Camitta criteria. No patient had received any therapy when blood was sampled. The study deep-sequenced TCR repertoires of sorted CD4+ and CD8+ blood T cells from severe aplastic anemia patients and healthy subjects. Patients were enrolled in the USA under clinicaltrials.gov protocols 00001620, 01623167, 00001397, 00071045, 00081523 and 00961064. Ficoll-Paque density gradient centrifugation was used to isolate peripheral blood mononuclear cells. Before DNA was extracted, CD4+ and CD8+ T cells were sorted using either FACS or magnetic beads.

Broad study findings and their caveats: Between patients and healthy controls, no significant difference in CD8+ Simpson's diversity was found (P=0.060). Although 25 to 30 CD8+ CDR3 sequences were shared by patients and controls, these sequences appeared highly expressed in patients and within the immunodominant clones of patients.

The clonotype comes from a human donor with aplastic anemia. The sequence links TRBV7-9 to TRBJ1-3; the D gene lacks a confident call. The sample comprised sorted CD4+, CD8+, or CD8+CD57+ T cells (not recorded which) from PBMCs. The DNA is TGTGCCAGCAGCTTACCGGGTCACAGCTCTGGAAACACCATATATTTT. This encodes CASSLPGHSSGNTIYF.